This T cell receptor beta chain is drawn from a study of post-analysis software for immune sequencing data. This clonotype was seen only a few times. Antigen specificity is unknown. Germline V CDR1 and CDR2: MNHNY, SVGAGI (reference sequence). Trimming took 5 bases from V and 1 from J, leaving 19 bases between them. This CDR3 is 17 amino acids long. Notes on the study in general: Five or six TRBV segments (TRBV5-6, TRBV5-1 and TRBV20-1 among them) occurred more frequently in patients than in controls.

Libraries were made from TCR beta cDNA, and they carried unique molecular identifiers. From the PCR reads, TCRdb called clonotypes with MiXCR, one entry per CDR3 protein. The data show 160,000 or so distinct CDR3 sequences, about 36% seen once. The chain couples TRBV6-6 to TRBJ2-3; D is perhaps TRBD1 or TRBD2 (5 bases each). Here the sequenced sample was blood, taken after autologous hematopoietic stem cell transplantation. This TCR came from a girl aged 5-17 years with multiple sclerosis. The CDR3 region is CASSTYQGPAGTDTQYF. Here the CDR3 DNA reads TGTGCCAGCAGTACCTACCAGGGACCCGCTGGCACAGATACGCAGTATTTT.